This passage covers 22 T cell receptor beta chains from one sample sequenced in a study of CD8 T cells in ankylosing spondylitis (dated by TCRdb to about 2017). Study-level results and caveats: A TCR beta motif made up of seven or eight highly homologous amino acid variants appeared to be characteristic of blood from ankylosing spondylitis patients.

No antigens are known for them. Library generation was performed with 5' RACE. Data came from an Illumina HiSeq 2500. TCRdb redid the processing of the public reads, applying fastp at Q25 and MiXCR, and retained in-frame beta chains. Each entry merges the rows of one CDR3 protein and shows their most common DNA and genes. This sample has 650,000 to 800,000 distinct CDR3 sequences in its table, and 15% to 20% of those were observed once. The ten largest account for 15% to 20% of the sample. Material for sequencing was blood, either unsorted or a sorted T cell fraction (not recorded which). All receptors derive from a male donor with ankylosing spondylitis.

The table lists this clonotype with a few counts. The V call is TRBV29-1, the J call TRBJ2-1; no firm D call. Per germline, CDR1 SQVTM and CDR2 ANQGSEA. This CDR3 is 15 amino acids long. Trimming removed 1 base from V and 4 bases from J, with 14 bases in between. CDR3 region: CSVEGDLSSYNEQFF. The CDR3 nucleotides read TGCAGCGTTGAAGGGGATTTGAGCTCTTACAATGAGCAGTTCTTC.

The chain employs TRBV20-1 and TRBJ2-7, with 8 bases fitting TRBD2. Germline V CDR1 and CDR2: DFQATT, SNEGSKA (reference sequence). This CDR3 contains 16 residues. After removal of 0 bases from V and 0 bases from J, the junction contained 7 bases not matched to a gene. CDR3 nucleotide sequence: TGCAGTGCTAGAGATGTGGGACTAGGATCCTCCTACGAGCAGTACTTC. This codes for CSARDVGLGSSYEQYF.

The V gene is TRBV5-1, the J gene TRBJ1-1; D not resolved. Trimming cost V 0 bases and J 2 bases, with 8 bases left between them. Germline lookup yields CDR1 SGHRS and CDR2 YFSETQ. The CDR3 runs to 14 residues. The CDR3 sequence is CASSLGNFNTEAFF. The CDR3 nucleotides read TGCGCCAGCAGCTTGGGCAACTTCAACACTGAAGCTTTCTTT.

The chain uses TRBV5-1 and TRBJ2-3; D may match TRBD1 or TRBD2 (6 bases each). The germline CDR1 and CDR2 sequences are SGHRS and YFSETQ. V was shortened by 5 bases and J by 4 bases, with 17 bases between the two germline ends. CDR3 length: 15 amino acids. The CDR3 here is CASRFLGGEADTQYF. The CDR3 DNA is TGCGCCAGCAGATTTCTGGGGGGCGAGGCAGATACGCAGTATTTT.

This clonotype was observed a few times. CDR3 amino acids: CASSEWGQGRNTGELFF. The DNA of the CDR3 is TGTGCCAGCAGTGAATGGGGACAGGGGAGGAACACCGGGGAGCTGTTTTTT. The V call is TRBV25-1, the J call TRBJ2-2; 10 bases match TRBD1. Germline trimming cut 1 base from V and 1 base from J; bases unmatched to any gene: 3. The CDR3 totals 17 residues. Germline lookup yields CDR1 MGHDK and CDR2 SYGVNS. Together with reference TRBV25-1 and TRBJ2-2, the CDR3 gives the full variable domain: EADIYQTPRYLVIGTGKKITLECSQTMGHDKMYWYQQDPGMELHLIHYSYGVNSTEKGDLSSESTVSRIRTEHFPLTLESARPSHTSQYLCASSEWGQGRNTGELFFGEGSRLTVL.

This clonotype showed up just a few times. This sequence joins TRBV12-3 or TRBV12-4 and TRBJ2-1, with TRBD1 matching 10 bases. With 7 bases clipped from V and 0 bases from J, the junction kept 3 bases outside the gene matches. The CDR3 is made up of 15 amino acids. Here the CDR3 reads CASIRQGASYNEQFF. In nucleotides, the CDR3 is TGTGCCAGCATCAGACAGGGGGCCTCCTACAATGAGCAGTTCTTC.

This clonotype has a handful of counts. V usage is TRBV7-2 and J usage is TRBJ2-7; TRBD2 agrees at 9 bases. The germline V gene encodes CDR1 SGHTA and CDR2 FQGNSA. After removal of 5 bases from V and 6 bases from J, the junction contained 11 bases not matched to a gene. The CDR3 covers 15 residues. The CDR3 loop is CASSVAGGSLTEQYF. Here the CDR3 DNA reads TGTGCCAGCAGCGTTGCGGGAGGGTCCCTCACCGAGCAGTACTTC.

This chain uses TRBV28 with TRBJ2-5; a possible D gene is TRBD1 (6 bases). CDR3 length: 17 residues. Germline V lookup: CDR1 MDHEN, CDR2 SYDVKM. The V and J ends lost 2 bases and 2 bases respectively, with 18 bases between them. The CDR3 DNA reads TGTGCCAGCAGTTTAGAGCCAGGACAGACCAAACAAGAGACCCAGTACTTC. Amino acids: CASSLEPGQTKQETQYF.

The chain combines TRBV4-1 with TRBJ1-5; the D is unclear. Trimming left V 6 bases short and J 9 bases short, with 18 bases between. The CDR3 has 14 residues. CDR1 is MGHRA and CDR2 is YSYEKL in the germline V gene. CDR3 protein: CASRLSFLHGPQHF. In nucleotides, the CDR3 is TGCGCCAGCAGACTCTCCTTCCTGCATGGGCCCCAGCATTTT.

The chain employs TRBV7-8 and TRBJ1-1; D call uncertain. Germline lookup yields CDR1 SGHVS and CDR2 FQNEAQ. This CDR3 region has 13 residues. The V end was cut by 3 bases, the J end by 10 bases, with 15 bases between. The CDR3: CASSLGFPPAAFF. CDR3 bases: TGTGCCAGCAGCTTGGGCTTCCCCCCGGCAGCTTTCTTT.

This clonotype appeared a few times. The CDR3 DNA follows: TGCAGTGCTAATAGACGCACAGATACGCAGTATTTT. Protein sequence: CSANRRTDTQYF. The chain has TRBV20-1 and TRBJ2-3; D is unresolved. The CDR3 spans 12 residues. Trimming cost V 4 bases and J 1 base, with 6 bases left between them. Looked up from germline, CDR1 is DFQATT and CDR2 is SNEGSKA (reference sequence).

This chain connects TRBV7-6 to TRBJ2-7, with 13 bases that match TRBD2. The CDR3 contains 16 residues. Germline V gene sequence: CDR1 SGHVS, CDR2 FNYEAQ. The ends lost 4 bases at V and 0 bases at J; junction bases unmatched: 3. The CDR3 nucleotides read TGTGCCAGCAGCTCTGGGACTAGCGGGACCTCCTACGAGCAGTACTTC. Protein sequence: CASSSGTSGTSYEQYF.

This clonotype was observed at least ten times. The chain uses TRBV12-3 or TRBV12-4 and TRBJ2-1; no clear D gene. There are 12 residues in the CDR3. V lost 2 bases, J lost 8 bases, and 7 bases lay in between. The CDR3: CASSLSIYEQFF. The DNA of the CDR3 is TGTGCCAGCAGTTTATCGATTTATGAGCAGTTCTTC.

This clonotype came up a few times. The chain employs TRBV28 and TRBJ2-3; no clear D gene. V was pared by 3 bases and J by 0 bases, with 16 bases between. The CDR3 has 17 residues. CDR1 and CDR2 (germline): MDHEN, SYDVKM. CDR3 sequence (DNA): TGTGCCAGCAGTTTCCAAGCCGGACGAATAAGCACAGATACGCAGTATTTT. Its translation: CASSFQAGRISTDTQYF.

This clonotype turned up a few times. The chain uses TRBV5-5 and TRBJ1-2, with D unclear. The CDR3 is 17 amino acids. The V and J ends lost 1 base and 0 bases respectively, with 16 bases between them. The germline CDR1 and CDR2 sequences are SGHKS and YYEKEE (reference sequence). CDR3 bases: TGTGCCAGCAGCTTGAGTGCGGCCACGGGAGCTAACTATGGCTACACCTTC. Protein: CASSLSAATGANYGYTF. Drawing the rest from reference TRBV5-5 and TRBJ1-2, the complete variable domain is DAGVTQSPTHLIKTRGQQVTLRCSPISGHKSVSWYQQVLGQGPQFIFQYYEKEERGRGNFPDRFSARQFPNYSSELNVNALLLGDSALYLCASSLSAATGANYGYTFGSGTRLTVV.

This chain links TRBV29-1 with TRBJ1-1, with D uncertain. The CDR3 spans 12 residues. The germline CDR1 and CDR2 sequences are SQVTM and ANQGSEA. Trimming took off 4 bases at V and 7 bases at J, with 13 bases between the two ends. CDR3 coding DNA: TGCAGCGTTGTGGATTGGGCAGGTGAAGCTTTCTTT. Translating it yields CSVVDWAGEAFF.

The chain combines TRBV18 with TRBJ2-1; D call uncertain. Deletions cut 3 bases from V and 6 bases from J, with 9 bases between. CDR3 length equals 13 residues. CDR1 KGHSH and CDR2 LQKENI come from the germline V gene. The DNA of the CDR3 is TGTGCCAGCTCACCCCGGAAGGGCAATGAGCAGTTCTTC. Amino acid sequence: CASSPRKGNEQFF.

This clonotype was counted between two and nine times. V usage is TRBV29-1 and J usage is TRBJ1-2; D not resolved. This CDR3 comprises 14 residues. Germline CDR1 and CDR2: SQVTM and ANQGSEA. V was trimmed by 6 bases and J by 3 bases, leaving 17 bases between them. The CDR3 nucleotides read TGCAGCGTGAATTCTCCCTTGGCACACTATGGCTACACCTTC. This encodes CSVNSPLAHYGYTF.

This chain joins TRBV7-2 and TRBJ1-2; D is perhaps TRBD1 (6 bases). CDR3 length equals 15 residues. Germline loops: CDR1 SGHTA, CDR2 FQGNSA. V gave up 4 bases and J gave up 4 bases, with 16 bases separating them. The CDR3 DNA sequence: TGTGCCAGCAGCTCACCCCTGCCGACAGGCTATGGCTACACCTTC. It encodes CASSSPLPTGYGYTF.

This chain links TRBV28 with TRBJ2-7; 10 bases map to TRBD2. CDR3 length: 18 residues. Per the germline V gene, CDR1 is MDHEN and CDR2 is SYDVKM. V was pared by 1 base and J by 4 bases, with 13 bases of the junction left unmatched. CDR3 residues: CASSLSPEAGGPGYEQYF. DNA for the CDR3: TGTGCCAGCAGTTTATCGCCGGAAGCGGGAGGGCCGGGGTACGAGCAGTACTTC.

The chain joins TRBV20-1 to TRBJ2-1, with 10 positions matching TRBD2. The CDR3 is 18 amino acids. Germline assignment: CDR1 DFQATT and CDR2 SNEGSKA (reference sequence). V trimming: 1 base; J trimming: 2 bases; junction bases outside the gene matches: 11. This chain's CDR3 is CSARVSSGGLGPYNEQFF. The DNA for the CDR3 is TGCAGTGCTAGAGTGTCTAGCGGGGGCCTCGGCCCCTACAATGAGCAGTTCTTC.

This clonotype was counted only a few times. CDR3 nucleotides: TGTGCCAGCAGTTTGCAGGGGGTTCTCGCCGAGCAGTACTTC. Amino acids: CASSLQGVLAEQYF. The chain recombines TRBV28 with TRBJ2-7; 7 positions agree with TRBD1. The J segment lost 6 bases and the V segment lost 3 bases, leaving 8 bases of the junction unmatched. The CDR3 spans 14 residues. Per germline, CDR1 MDHEN and CDR2 SYDVKM.